This T cell receptor (beta chain) was obtained from a study of cytomegalovirus exposure and HLA in healthy donors. Study-level information: T cells numbering 150 million to 200 million yielded around 120 million unique TCR beta sequences in an earlier analysis.

Overall study findings and caveats: With later analysis, a missense DCLRE1C variant became linked to TCR beta V- and J-gene trimming.

The PCR made use of 60 Vbeta and 13 Jbeta primers. Repertoires were generated with immunoSEQ multiplex PCR, while TCRdb's copy carries only in-frame clones and drops some. The sample shows about 130,000 clones, 70% to 75% of them seen only once. This clone appeared a few times. As yet, its antigen is unknown. Germline lookup yields CDR1 SGHNT and CDR2 YENEEA. V gave up 1 base and J gave up 4 bases, with 11 bases separating them. This CDR3 region has 15 residues. The V gene is TRBV11-3, the J gene TRBJ1-3; D is perhaps TRBD1 (5 bases). The clonotype was recovered from a woman aged 40 to 49 in good health and CMV-seropositive. Material: PBMCs. CDR3 DNA sequence: TGTGCCAGCAGCTTAGGTCCGGGGGTGGGAAACACCATATATTTT. Translated, it gives CASSLGPGVGNTIYF.